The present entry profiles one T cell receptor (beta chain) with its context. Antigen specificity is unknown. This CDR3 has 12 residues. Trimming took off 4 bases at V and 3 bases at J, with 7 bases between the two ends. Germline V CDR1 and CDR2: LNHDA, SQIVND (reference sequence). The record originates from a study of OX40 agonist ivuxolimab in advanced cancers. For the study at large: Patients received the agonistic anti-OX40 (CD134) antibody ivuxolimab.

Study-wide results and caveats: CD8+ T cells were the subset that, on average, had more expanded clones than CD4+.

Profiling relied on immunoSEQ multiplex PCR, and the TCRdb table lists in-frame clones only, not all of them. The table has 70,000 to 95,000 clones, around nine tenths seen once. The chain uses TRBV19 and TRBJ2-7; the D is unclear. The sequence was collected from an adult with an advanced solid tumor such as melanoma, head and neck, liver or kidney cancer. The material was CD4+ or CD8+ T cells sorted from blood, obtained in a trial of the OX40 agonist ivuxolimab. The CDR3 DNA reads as TGTGCCAGTAGTAAAGGCCTCTACGAGCAGTACTTC. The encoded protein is CASSKGLYEQYF.